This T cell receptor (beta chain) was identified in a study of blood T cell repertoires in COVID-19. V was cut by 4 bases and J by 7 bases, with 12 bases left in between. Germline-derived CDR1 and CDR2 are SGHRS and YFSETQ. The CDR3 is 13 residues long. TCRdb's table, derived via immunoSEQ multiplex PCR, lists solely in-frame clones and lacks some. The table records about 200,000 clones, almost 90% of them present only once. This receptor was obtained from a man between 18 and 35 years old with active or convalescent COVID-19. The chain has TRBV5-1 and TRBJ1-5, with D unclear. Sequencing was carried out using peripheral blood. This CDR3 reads CASSPNPGQPQHF. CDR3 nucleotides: TGCGCCAGCAGCCCAAATCCCGGGCAGCCCCAGCATTTT.